The rows below give T cell receptor beta chains drawn from one sample of a study of T cell repertoires in cytomegalovirus infection. TCRdb independently ran MiXCR on the reads; one entry per CDR3 protein. The sample yields roughly 230,000 distinct CDR3 sequences, more than 15% seen once. Sequencing was performed on CD8+ T cells from PBMCs. These receptors were collected from a human donor in good health (CMV status not recorded). Some clones in this sample may be carry-over from other donors' samples. Each CDR3 is given with its conserved first and last residue. The D gene is left open where the match is weak. The size of a clone is reported for some rows only, either as once, few or many, or as a class for expanded clones.

CDR3aa	CDR3nt	d_gene	abundance	v_gene	j_gene
CASSADGTANYGYTF	TGCGCCAGCAGCGCGGACGGCACAGCTAACTATGGCTACACCTTC	.	many	TRBV5-1	TRBJ1-2
CASSAGQGFGPNEQFF	TGTGCCAGCAGTGCGGGACAGGGGTTTGGTCCCAATGAGCAGTTCTTC	TRBD1	few	TRBV6-4	TRBJ2-1
CASSQAQIQGTGELFF	TGCGCCAGCAGCCAAGCTCAGATTCAGGGGACCGGGGAGCTGTTTTTT	.	few	TRBV4-1	TRBJ2-2
CASSLAGHRLSYEQYF	TGTGCCAGCAGCTTAGCGGGACATCGACTTTCCTACGAGCAGTACTTC	.	once	TRBV7-4	TRBJ2-7
CASSSGQGIEETQYF	TGCGCCAGCAGCTCCGGACAGGGTATCGAAGAGACCCAGTACTTC	TRBD1	many	TRBV5-1	TRBJ2-5
CASSPFRPGSGELFF	TGTGCCAGCAGCCCGTTTCGCCCCGGGTCCGGGGAGCTGTTTTTT	.	many	TRBV7-8	TRBJ2-2
CASSLTSGGRGEQFF	TGTGCCAGCAGCCTAACTAGCGGGGGCCGGGGTGAGCAGTTCTTC	TRBD2	.	TRBV7-2	TRBJ2-1
CASSPADTFSSDGEAFF	TGCGCCAGCAGCCCCGCGGACACTTTTTCGTCCGATGGAGAAGCTTTCTTT	.	few	TRBV5-1	TRBJ1-1
CASSLGLGGSEKLFF	TGTGCCAGCAGCTTAGGTCTCGGGGGATCTGAAAAACTGTTTTTT	.	many	TRBV7-6	TRBJ1-4
CASGAGNSPFHF	TGTGCCAGTGGGGCGGGTAATTCACCCTTCCACTTT	.	.	TRBV19	TRBJ1-6
CSARDRKYSYEQYF	TGCAGTGCTAGAGATCGTAAGTACTCCTACGAGCAGTACTTC	.	many	TRBV20-1	TRBJ2-7
CASSLQGQNEQYF	TGTGCCAGCAGCTTACAGGGTCAAAACGAGCAGTACTTC	.	.	TRBV7-6	TRBJ2-7
CASTLSAGSYEQYF	TGTGCCAGCACCCTCTCGGCCGGTTCCTACGAGCAGTACTTC	.	.	TRBV27	TRBJ2-7
CASSWTGSGYGYTF	TGTGCCAGCAGCTGGACAGGGAGTGGTTATGGCTACACCTTC	TRBD1	.	TRBV5-6	TRBJ1-2
CASSYAPGPAATNYGYTF	TGTGCCAGCAGTTACGCACCGGGACCTGCGGCAACTAACTATGGCTACACCTTC	.	.	TRBV6-5	TRBJ1-2
CASSPTSPNYNEQFF	TGTGCCAGCAGTCCCACTAGCCCAAATTACAATGAGCAGTTCTTC	.	many	TRBV12-3/TRBV12-4	TRBJ2-1
CASSQVATDTQYF	TGCGCCAGCAGCCAAGTAGCGACAGATACGCAGTATTTT	.	.	TRBV4-1	TRBJ2-3
CASSAGTSGGAWETQYF	TGTGCCAGCAGCGCGGGGACTAGCGGGGGGGCCTGGGAGACCCAGTACTTC	TRBD2	few	TRBV7-8	TRBJ2-5
CASNLFQGQGYNEQFF	TGTGCCAGCAACCTATTTCAGGGCCAGGGATACAATGAGCAGTTCTTC	.	many	TRBV7-8	TRBJ2-1